These 3 T cell receptor beta chains were sequenced from one sample in a study of blood T cell repertoires in COVID-19. Some clones are missing from TCRdb's copy, which holds only in-frame ones; the method was immunoSEQ multiplex PCR. The data show 100,000 to 150,000 clones, around four fifths seen once. Material: peripheral blood. These receptors all come from a man aged 55 to 70 with acute or convalescent COVID-19.

This clone was seen at least ten times. The V call is TRBV3-1 (or the pseudogene TRBV3-2), the J call TRBJ2-1; tentative D call: TRBD2 (6 bases). This CDR3 has 17 amino acids. The V end was cut by 0 bases, the J end by 6 bases, with 18 bases between. The germline gives CDR1 LGHDT, CDR2 YNNKEL (reference sequence). The CDR3 bases are TGTGCCAGCAGCCAAGAAAGCCCGACTAGGAGGGCCAATGAGCAGTTCTTC. Its translation is CASSQESPTRRANEQFF.

The rearrangement links TRBV13 to TRBJ1-1, with D tentatively TRBD1 (6 bases). Looked up from germline, CDR1 is PRHDT and CDR2 is FYEKMQ (reference sequence). The CDR3 covers 13 residues. Trimming stripped 8 bases from V and 3 bases from J, with 13 bases between. The DNA of the CDR3 is TGTGCCAGCCGAATAGACAGGTACACTGAAGCTTTCTTT. Translated, it gives CASRIDRYTEAFF.

This sequence joins TRBV6-6 and TRBJ1-2; TRBD1 matches 11 bases. This CDR3 region has 16 residues. The trim removed 4 bases at V and 3 bases at J, leaving 7 bases unmatched. The germline V gene has CDR1 MNHNY and CDR2 SVGAGI (reference sequence). This chain's CDR3 is CASSSMGGQGDYGYTF. For the CDR3, the DNA is TGTGCCAGCAGTTCCATGGGGGGACAGGGGGACTATGGCTACACCTTC.